This TCR beta chain is from a study of blood T cell repertoires in COVID-19. About this clone: The conserved final phenylalanine or tryptophan is absent from the CDR3, which likely points to a read error. It is unclear where the CDR3 begins or ends on the DNA, so no DNA is shown, and the CDR3 is as TCRdb lists it.

Profiled with immunoSEQ multiplex PCR; TCRdb holds only in-frame clones, not every one. The profile shows about 270,000 clones, under 90% of them singletons. The CDR3 length is 13 residues, termini included. Germline V gives CDR1 WSHSY, CDR2 SAAADI. The sample consisted of peripheral blood. The receptor was isolated from a woman aged 55-69 years with active or convalescent COVID-19. The chain combines TRBV10-2 with TRBJ1-2; no check of the table's D call, TRBD1, against the DNA was made. The CDR3 loop reads CASSEPGQGWAQY.